These T cell receptor beta chains were read from a single sample in a study of T-cell memory formation after mild COVID-19. TCRdb passed the 5' RACE reads through MiXCR, listing each CDR3 protein once. The sample yields 450,000 to 650,000 distinct CDR3 sequences, about a sixth seen once. Sequenced material: PBMCs or a T cell subset sorted from them (not recorded which). All receptors come from an adult woman who had mild COVID-19 (a few samples of this study predate the infection). Cell type and time point are not known. The CDR3 runs from the conserved cysteine through the conserved F or W. D genes are given only for firm matches. Some rows mark clone size as missing; the rest say once, few, many or name a class of expanded clone.

>-|21|TRBJ2-3|TRBV12-3/TRBV12-4|TRBD2
TGTGCCAGCAGACAATCCCCGCTAGCGGGAGGGCCGAGGGGGGACACAGATACGCAGTATTTT
CASRQSPLAGGPRGDTDTQYF
>-|15|TRBJ2-5|TRBV5-1|TRBD1
TGCGCCAGCAGCTTGTCGGACAGGCCCCAAGAGACCCAGTACTTC
CASSLSDRPQETQYF
>-|17|TRBJ1-5|TRBV6-5|TRBD1
TGTGCCAGCAGCTACCTCGGGACAGGGGATAGCAATCAGCCCCAGCATTTT
CASSYLGTGDSNQPQHF
>-|15|TRBJ1-1|TRBV18|-
TGTGCCAGCTCACCCAGTTCGGATATGAACACTGAAGCTTTCTTT
CASSPSSDMNTEAFF
>few|15|TRBJ1-1|TRBV3-1|-
TGTGCCAGCAGCCAGGGTTGGGGGAGTAAAGCTGAAGCTTTCTTT
CASSQGWGSKAEAFF
>-|13|TRBJ1-4|TRBV25-1|-
TGTGCCAGCAGTAGCCAGACAACTGAAAAACTGTTTTTT
CASSSQTTEKLFF
>-|17|TRBJ2-7|TRBV18|TRBD2
TGTGCCAGCTCACCACTACCCCCAGCGGGAGGGCAGTGTGAGCAGTACTTC
CASSPLPPAGGQCEQYF
>few|15|TRBJ1-2|TRBV7-9|TRBD1
TGTGCCAGCAGCCCTATAGGACAGGAGGGCTATGGCTACACCTTC
CASSPIGQEGYGYTF
>few|12|TRBJ2-2|TRBV9|-
TGTGCCAGCAGCGTATTCACCGGGGAGCTGTTTTTT
CASSVFTGELFF
>many|15|TRBJ2-7|TRBV29-1|-
TGCAGCGCCCGAAAGGCAGTCCACCTCTCCTACGAGCAGTACTTC
CSARKAVHLSYEQYF
>-|15|TRBJ1-1|TRBV20-1|-
TGCAGTGCTAGAGATCCATCGTTTTTGAGTACTGAAGCTTTCTTT
CSARDPSFLSTEAFF
>-|14|TRBJ1-4|TRBV5-1|TRBD1
TGCGCCAGCAGCAGGCAGGGGGACGGTGAAAAACTGTTTTTT
CASSRQGDGEKLFF
>few|15|TRBJ1-4|TRBV24-1|TRBD1
TGTGCCACCAGTGACCAAGGGGGCCCGAATGAAAAACTGTTTTTT
CATSDQGGPNEKLFF
>-|16|TRBJ2-1|TRBV7-2|-
TGTGCCAGCAGCTTAGTCCCGGGGGCGCCGAGCAATGAGCAGTTCTTC
CASSLVPGAPSNEQFF
>many|16|TRBJ2-4|TRBV20-1|TRBD2
TGCAGTGCTAGAGTTGCGGGAGGGTATGCCAAAAACATTCAGTACTTC
CSARVAGGYAKNIQYF
>many|12|TRBJ2-3|TRBV18|-
TGTGCCAGCAGCGCAAGCACAGATACGCAGTATTTT
CASSASTDTQYF
>-|14|TRBJ2-5|TRBV7-9|-
TGTGCCAGCAGCTTATCAAGCCCCAAAGAGACCCAGTACTTC
CASSLSSPKETQYF
>few|15|TRBJ2-3|TRBV12-3/TRBV12-4|TRBD2
TGTGCCAGCAGCAAGCGGGGGGGCCGTACAGATACGCAGTATTTT
CASSKRGGRTDTQYF
>-|15|TRBJ2-7|TRBV14|-
TGTGCCAGCAGCCAGACGACTTGGCGGGGCTACGAGCAGTACTTC
CASSQTTWRGYEQYF
>-|16|TRBJ2-2|TRBV5-1|TRBD2
TGCGCCAGCAGCTCTAGCGGGAGGCCGATCACCGGGGAGCTGTTTTTT
CASSSSGRPITGELFF
>-|14|TRBJ1-2|TRBV2|-
TGTGCCAGCAGACCAACCGGGGGGCCGCACGGCTACACCTTC
CASRPTGGPHGYTF
>few|16|TRBJ1-1|TRBV7-7|-
TGTGCTAGCAGCTTAGCCGTGGAGGGGATGAACACTGAAGCTTTCTTT
CASSLAVEGMNTEAFF
>many|11|TRBJ2-7|TRBV20-1|-
TGCAGTGCTCTACAGGGTAACGAGCAGTACTTC
CSALQGNEQYF
>-|14|TRBJ2-7|TRBV6-5|-
TGTGCCAGCAGCGCCGGGACTTACTCCTACGAGCAGTACTTC
CASSAGTYSYEQYF
>-|16|TRBJ2-7|TRBV4-1|-
TGCGCCAGCAGCCAAGATGAGGACGGAGCCCCTTACGAGCAGTACTTC
CASSQDEDGAPYEQYF
>-|15|TRBJ2-1|TRBV11-3|-
TGTGCCAGCAGTCACGCCATGGCAGGGGAGGATGAGCAGTTCTTC
CASSHAMAGEDEQFF
>-|16|TRBJ2-2|TRBV7-9|TRBD2
TGTGCCAGCAGCTTTGCTATAGCGGGGGCTACCGGGGAGCTGTTTTTT
CASSFAIAGATGELFF
>few|13|TRBJ1-1|TRBV19|-
TGTGGCTGTTTGTCCCCGGGGCGCCTAGAAGCTTTCTTT
CGCLSPGRLEAFF
>many|15|TRBJ2-1|TRBV12-3/TRBV12-4|TRBD2
TGTGCCAGCAGTTCCGAGGGAGGGCCTTACAATGAGCAGTTCTTC
CASSSEGGPYNEQFF
>-|14|TRBJ2-7|TRBV7-8|-
TGTGCCAGCAGCTTAGCAAGGGAGTACTACGAGCAGTACTTC
CASSLAREYYEQYF
>-|15|TRBJ2-7|TRBV6-1|TRBD1
TGTGCCAGCAGTGAAGGGCCAGGGGGCACCTACGAGCAGTACTTC
CASSEGPGGTYEQYF
>-|10|TRBJ2-7|TRBV7-8|-
TGTGCCAGCGGACAAGACGAGCAGTACTTC
CASGQDEQYF
>many|16|TRBJ1-1|TRBV6-5|-
TGTGCCAGCAGTTACTCGGATCTAATAACGGGCACTGAAGCTTTCTTT
CASSYSDLITGTEAFF
>-|14|TRBJ2-5|TRBV5-1|TRBD1
TGCGCCAGCAGAATGACAGGGGGGGCAGAGACCCAGTACTTC
CASRMTGGAETQYF
>-|14|TRBJ1-2|TRBV5-1|TRBD1
TGCGCCAGCAGCGCCGACAGGGGACTTATTGGCTACACCTTC
CASSADRGLIGYTF
>once|15|TRBJ2-3|TRBV7-2|-
TGTGCCAGCAGCGAGCGGGACATTAGCACAGATACGCAGTATTTT
CASSERDISTDTQYF
>-|16|TRBJ1-1|TRBV29-1|-
TGCAGCGTTGTCTGGGCCTCCCGAGGTAGGAACACTGAAGCTTTCTTT
CSVVWASRGRNTEAFF
>-|14|TRBJ2-7|TRBV29-1|-
TGCAGCGTTACCCAGGGGCAGAGAAATTACGAGCAGTACTTC
CSVTQGQRNYEQYF
>-|16|TRBJ2-1|TRBV6-5|TRBD2
TGTGCCAGCAGTTACGCCAGACTAGCGGGGGGGCATGAGCAGTTCTTC
CASSYARLAGGHEQFF
>few|14|TRBJ2-4|TRBV7-2|-
TGTGCCAGCAGCTTAACCCGGCTAGAAGGCATTCAGTACTTC
CASSLTRLEGIQYF
>many|16|TRBJ2-1|TRBV10-3|TRBD2
TGTGCCATCAGTGAGCCCCGCGGACTAGCGGGAGCGAAGCAGTTCTTC
CAISEPRGLAGAKQFF
>-|15|TRBJ2-7|TRBV27|TRBD2
TGTGCCACCCGGACTAGCGGGAGCGGGAGTTACGAGCAGTACTTC
CATRTSGSGSYEQYF
>few|15|TRBJ2-5|TRBV18|TRBD1
TGTGCCAGCTCCCGGGACAGGGGCGAGCAAGAGACCCAGTACTTC
CASSRDRGEQETQYF
>many|13|TRBJ2-7|TRBV5-1|-
TGCGCCAGCAGCTTGGAGGGAACCTACGAGCAGTACTTC
CASSLEGTYEQYF
>few|15|TRBJ2-7|TRBV5-1|TRBD2
TGCGCCAGCAGCCTCATGGGAGGGAGATACTACGAGCAGTACTTC
CASSLMGGRYYEQYF
>-|14|TRBJ2-3|TRBV11-2|-
TGTGCCAGCAGCCATCGGGACCCAAGAGATACGCAGTATTTT
CASSHRDPRDTQYF
>many|14|TRBJ1-4|TRBV20-1|-
TGCAGTGCTCCTTACCAAGCAACTAATGAAAAACTGTTTTTT
CSAPYQATNEKLFF
>-|13|TRBJ2-3|TRBV24-1|-
TGTGCCACCAGTGCGTTAGTCACAGATACGCAGTATTTT
CATSALVTDTQYF
>few|13|TRBJ2-1|TRBV7-6|-
TGTGCCAGCAGCTTAGCGCGGTCCCATGAGCAGTTCTTC
CASSLARSHEQFF
>-|14|TRBJ2-3|TRBV5-1|TRBD1
TGCGCCAGTCGATGGGACAGCCGCACAGATACGCAGTATTTT
CASRWDSRTDTQYF
>once|16|TRBJ2-7|TRBV9|TRBD2
TGTGCCAGCAGCGTACTACCACTAGCGGGGAAGAACGAGCAGTACTTC
CASSVLPLAGKNEQYF
>-|15|TRBJ1-6|TRBV2|TRBD1
TGTGCCAGCAGTGGAGGGACAGCTCAACATTCACCCCTCCACTTT
CASSGGTAQHSPLHF